Sequencing of this T cell receptor beta chain was carried out in a study of molecular identifiers for immune sequencing clone quantification. Study-level findings and limits: Underestimated sizes of highly expanded clones could result from identical TCR molecules that share a barcode.

With RNA at 10%, 30% or 50%, naive CD8 libraries came from around 18,000 to 910,000 sorted cells. Sorting defined naive CD8 T cells as CD8+CD4-CCR7+CD45RA+. In TCRdb, the PCR reads were re-called with MiXCR into one record per CDR3 protein. The table includes about half a million distinct CDR3 sequences, roughly 25% detected once. With respect to this clonotype: Its antigen is unknown. The junction shows a germline mismatch at one end, possibly a read error.

Germline assignment: CDR1 SGHVS and CDR2 FQNEAQ. The CDR3 is made up of 16 amino acids. The clonotype originates from a human donor in good health. Some libraries in this study had Jurkat cell RNA spiked in. Sequencing was carried out using naive CD8+ T cells from blood, with Jurkat cell RNA spiked in. Described subset: FACS-sorted CD8+CD4-CCR7+CD45RA+ naive T cells. V and J are TRBV7-8 and TRBJ2-3, with 15 bases aligning to TRBD2. The CDR3 region has the DNA TGTGCCAGCAGCCTAGGACTAGCGGGAGGGCCAGCTCCGCAGTCTTTT. This encodes CASSLGLAGGPAPQSF.